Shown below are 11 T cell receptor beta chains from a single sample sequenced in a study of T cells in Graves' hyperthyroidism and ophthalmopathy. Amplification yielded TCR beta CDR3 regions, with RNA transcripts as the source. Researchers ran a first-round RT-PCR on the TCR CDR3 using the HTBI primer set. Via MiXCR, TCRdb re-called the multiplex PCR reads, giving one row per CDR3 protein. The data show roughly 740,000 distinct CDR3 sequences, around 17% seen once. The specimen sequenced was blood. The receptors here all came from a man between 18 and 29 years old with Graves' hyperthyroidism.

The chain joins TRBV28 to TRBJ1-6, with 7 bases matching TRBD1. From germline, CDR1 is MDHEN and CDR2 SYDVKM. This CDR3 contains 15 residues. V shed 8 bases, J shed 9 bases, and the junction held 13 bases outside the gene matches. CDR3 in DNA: TGTGCCAGCCAAATTCCCGCGACAGGGAGTTCACCCCTCCACTTT. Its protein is CASQIPATGSSPLHF.

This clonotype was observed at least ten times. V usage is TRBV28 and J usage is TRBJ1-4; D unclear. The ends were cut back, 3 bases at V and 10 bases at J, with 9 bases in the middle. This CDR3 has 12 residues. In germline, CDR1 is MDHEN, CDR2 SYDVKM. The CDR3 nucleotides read TGTGCCAGCAGTTTCCGGACGCTAAAACTGTTTTTT. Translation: CASSFRTLKLFF.

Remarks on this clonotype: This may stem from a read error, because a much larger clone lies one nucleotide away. CDR3: CSAVPSAGLTDTQYF. The CDR3, as DNA: TGCAGTGCCGTCCCCTCAGCGGGACTCACAGATACGCAGTATTTT. The V gene is TRBV20-1, the J gene TRBJ2-3, with TRBD2 matching over 7 bases. Germline values: CDR1 DFQATT, CDR2 SNEGSKA (reference sequence). The V segment lost 6 bases and the J segment 2 bases; nucleotides outside the gene matches: 11. The CDR3 covers 15 residues.

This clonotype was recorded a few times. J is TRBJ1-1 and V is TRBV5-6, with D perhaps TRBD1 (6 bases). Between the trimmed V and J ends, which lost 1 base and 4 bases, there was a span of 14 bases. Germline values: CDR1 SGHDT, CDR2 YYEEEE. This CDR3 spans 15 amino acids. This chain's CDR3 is CASSLSYREPTEAFF. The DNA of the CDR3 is TGTGCCAGCAGCTTGTCGTACAGGGAACCCACTGAAGCTTTCTTT.

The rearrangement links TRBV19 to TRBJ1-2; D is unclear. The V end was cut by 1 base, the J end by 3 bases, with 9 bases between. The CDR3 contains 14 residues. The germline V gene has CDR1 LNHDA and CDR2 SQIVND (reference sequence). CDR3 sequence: CASSIAGSHYGYTF. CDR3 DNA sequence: TGTGCCAGTAGTATAGCAGGCAGCCACTATGGCTACACCTTC.

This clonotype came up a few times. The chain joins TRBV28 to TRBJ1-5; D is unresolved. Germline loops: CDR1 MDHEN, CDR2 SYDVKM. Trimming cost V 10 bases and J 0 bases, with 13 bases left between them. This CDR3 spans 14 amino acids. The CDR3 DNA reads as TGTGCCACCGGGAGCGGGCGTAGCAATCAGCCCCAGCATTTT. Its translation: CATGSGRSNQPQHF.

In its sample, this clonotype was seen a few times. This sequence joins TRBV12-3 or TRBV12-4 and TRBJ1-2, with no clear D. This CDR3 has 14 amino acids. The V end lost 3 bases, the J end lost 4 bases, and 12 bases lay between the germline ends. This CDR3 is CASSFAPRPYGYTF. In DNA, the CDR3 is TGTGCCAGCAGTTTCGCCCCAAGGCCCTATGGCTACACCTTC.

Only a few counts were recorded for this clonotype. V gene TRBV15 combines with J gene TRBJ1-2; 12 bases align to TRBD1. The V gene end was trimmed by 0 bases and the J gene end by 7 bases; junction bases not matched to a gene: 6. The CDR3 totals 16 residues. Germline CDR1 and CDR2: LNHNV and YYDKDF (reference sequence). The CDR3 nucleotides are TGTGCCACCAGCAGAGATTGGGACAGGGGGCAGGGTGGCTACACCTTC. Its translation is CATSRDWDRGQGGYTF.

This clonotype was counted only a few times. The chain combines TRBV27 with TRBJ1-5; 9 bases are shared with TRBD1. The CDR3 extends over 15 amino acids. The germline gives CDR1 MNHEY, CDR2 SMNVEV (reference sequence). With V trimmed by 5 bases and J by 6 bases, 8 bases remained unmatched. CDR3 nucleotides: TGTGCCAGCAGTCCGGGACAGGGAAGGGGTCAGCCCCAGCATTTT. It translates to CASSPGQGRGQPQHF.

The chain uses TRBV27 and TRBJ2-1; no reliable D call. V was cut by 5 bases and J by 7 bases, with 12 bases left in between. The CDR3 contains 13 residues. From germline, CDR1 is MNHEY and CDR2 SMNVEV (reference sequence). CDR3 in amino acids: CASSKEGGNEQFF. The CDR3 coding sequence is TGTGCCAGCAGTAAGGAAGGTGGAAATGAGCAGTTCTTC.

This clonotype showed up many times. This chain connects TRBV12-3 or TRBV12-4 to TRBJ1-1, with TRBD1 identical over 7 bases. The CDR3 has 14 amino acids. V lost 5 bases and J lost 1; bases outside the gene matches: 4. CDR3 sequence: CASSIYRGNTEAFF. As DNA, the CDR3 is TGTGCCAGCAGTATATACAGGGGGAACACTGAAGCTTTCTTT.